The 5 T cell receptor beta chains reported below all come from one sample, sequenced in a study of human thymus T cells. Repertoires were generated with immunoSEQ multiplex PCR, while TCRdb's copy carries only in-frame clones and drops some. This sample has more than 70,000 clones; 90% to 97% occur once, and the top ten carry 0.031%. Thymus tissue for the work was resected from patients undergoing corrective heart surgery. The source material was thymus tissue. These receptors all stem from a boy under two years old with a congenital heart defect but otherwise immunologically healthy.

The gene calls are TRBV27 and TRBJ2-3; a possible D gene is TRBD2 (5 bases). Deletions cut 7 bases from V and 2 bases from J, with 22 bases between. CDR1 is MNHEY, CDR2 SMNVEV, per germline (reference sequence). The length of the CDR3 is 17 residues. Here the CDR3 reads CASIKRPSRAHTDTQYF. The CDR3, as DNA: TGTGCCAGCATAAAGAGGCCTTCGAGGGCACACACAGATACGCAGTATTTT.

J is TRBJ2-5 and V is TRBV5-6, with D unresolved. V was cut by 3 bases and J by 4 bases, with 19 bases left in between. This CDR3 has 16 residues. The germline V gene has CDR1 SGHDT and CDR2 YYEEEE. The CDR3 coding sequence is TGTGCCAGCAGCTATTACTCCCCCGAGCCCAGAGAGACCCAGTACTTC. As protein: CASSYYSPEPRETQYF.

This chain joins TRBV27 and TRBJ1-1; 8 nucleotides match TRBD1. The CDR3 consists of 16 residues. Germline-derived CDR1 and CDR2 are MNHEY and SMNVEV (reference sequence). With 6 bases clipped from V and 1 base from J, the junction kept 10 bases outside the gene matches. CDR3 sequence (DNA): TGTGCCAGCAGCCGCGGACAGGGAGTAAAGAACACTGAAGCTTTCTTT. Translated, it gives CASSRGQGVKNTEAFF.

The chain uses TRBV9 and TRBJ2-7; maybe TRBD1 (5 bases). CDR1 SGDLS and CDR2 YYNGEE come from the germline V gene. The V gene lost 1 base and the J gene lost 4 bases, with 18 bases spanning the gap. There are 16 residues in the CDR3. The CDR3 protein is CASSVNGHPSNYEQYF. Here the CDR3 DNA reads TGTGCCAGCAGCGTAAACGGACACCCTAGTAATTACGAGCAGTACTTC.

The rearrangement joins TRBV28 to TRBJ2-7; 13 bases align to TRBD2. The CDR3 loop spans 17 amino acids. Trimming took 5 bases from V and 2 from J; bases not matched to a gene: 9. Germline assignment: CDR1 MDHEN and CDR2 SYDVKM. The DNA for the CDR3 is TGTGCCAGCAGTGACAGGACTAGCGGGAGACCTCCCTACGAGCAGTACTTC. It is translated as CASSDRTSGRPPYEQYF.